Here is one TCR beta chain with its context. This specimen comes from a study of T cell changes during pregnancy in multiple sclerosis. Method: immunoSEQ multiplex PCR; TCRdb's copy keeps in-frame clones and lacks some. This sample has about 40,000 clones, with around 90% found just once. V was shortened by 0 bases and J by 7 bases, with 6 bases between the two germline ends. Germline V gives CDR1 SGHDN, CDR2 FVKESK. This CDR3 contains 13 residues. Sequences were derived from CD8+ T cells from peripheral blood mononuclear cells, sampled in the first trimester of pregnancy. The chain couples TRBV14 to TRBJ1-4; D gene uncertain. This clonotype was sampled from a female donor with multiple sclerosis, enrolled in a pregnancy study. The CDR3 region is CASSQEYGEKLFF. The CDR3 DNA reads as TGTGCCAGCAGCCAAGAATACGGTGAAAAACTGTTTTTT.